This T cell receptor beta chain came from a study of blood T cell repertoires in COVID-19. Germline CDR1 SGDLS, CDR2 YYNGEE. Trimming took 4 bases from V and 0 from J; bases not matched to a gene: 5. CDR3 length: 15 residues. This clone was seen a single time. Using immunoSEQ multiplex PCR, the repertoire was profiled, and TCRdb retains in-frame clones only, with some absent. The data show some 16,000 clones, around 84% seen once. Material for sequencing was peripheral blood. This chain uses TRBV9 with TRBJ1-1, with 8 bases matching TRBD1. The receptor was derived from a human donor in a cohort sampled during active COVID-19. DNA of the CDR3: TGTGCCAGCAGCCCCGGGACAGGAGTGAACACTGAAGCTTTCTTT. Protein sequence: CASSPGTGVNTEAFF.